The next 18 T cell receptor beta chains were all read from a single sample in a study of T-cell memory formation after mild COVID-19 (dated by TCRdb to about 2021). The library was made by 5' RACE. TCRdb shows the sequencer as Illumina NovaSeq 6000. TCRdb reworked the public reads: Q25 trimming with fastp, MiXCR clone assembly, productive beta chains retained. Rows are combined by CDR3 protein, so each entry shows the most common genes and DNA. For this sample there are roughly 200,000 distinct CDR3 sequences; 16% appear just once. The ten biggest clones cover under 2.5% of the sample. Sequencing was carried out using PBMCs or a T cell subset sorted from them (not recorded which). Receptors were obtained from an adult woman who had mild COVID-19 (a few samples of this study predate the infection). The sample titles of this study are shuffled in the database, so cell type and time point are left out; the donor was told from shared clones.

The chain links TRBV7-2 to TRBJ1-2, with D hard to call. The CDR3 consists of 11 residues. The V and J ends lost 2 bases and 10 bases respectively, with 8 bases between them. The V gene's germline CDR1 is SGHTA and CDR2 FQGNSA. The CDR3 spells CASSLLPAYTF. CDR3 bases: TGTGCCAGCAGCTTACTTCCCGCCTACACCTTC. The complete variable domain, with remaining parts taken from reference TRBV7-2 and TRBJ1-2, reads GAGVSQSPSNKVTEKGKDVELRCDPISGHTALYWYRQSLGQGLEFLIYFQGNSAPDKSGLPSDRFSAERTGGSVSTLTIQRTQQEDSAVYLCASSLLPAYTFGSGTRLTVV.

Only a few counts were recorded for this clonotype. This chain joins TRBV7-2 and TRBJ2-2; 7 nucleotides match TRBD2. Germline CDR1 is SGHTA and CDR2 is FQGNSA. J lost 4 bases, V lost 4 bases, and 18 bases had no gene match. This CDR3 is built from 19 residues. CDR3 coding DNA: TGTGCCAGCAGCTCCACCAAAAGGGGCCTAGCGGCTTCCACCGGGGAGCTGTTTTTT. It is translated as CASSSTKRGLAASTGELFF.

The chain combines TRBV2 with TRBJ1-1; D unresolved. Germline CDR1 reads SNHLY; CDR2 reads FYNNEI. Trimming removed 6 bases from V and 1 base from J, with 18 bases in between. CDR3 length: 16 residues. CDR3 region: CASSHPSSLGNTEAFF. CDR3 DNA sequence: TGTGCCAGCAGCCACCCGAGCTCTCTGGGGAACACTGAAGCTTTCTTT.

Only a few counts were recorded for this clonotype. V is TRBV7-2 and J is TRBJ1-6; D not resolved. Germline-derived CDR1 and CDR2 are SGHTA and FQGNSA. This CDR3 comprises 15 residues. The V and J ends lost 5 bases and 5 bases respectively, with 13 bases between them. The CDR3 nucleotides are TGTGCCAGCAGCCCCGGACGGTTAAATAATTCACCCCTCCACTTT. Translation gives CASSPGRLNNSPLHF.

This clonotype was found a few times. The genes are TRBV4-2 and TRBJ2-1; 7 bases are a match to TRBD2. The CDR3 has 16 residues. With 1 base clipped from V and 8 bases from J, the junction kept 11 bases outside the gene matches. The germline V gene has CDR1 LGHNA and CDR2 YNFKEQ. The CDR3 protein is CASSQVAGGGRDEQFF. The CDR3 DNA reads TGTGCCAGCAGCCAAGTCGCAGGCGGGGGTAGGGATGAGCAGTTCTTC.

This clonotype was counted ten times or more. This chain uses TRBV20-1 with TRBJ1-2; weak D call: TRBD1 (6 bases). Germline V gene lookup returns CDR1 DFQATT and CDR2 SNEGSKA (reference sequence). Trimming left V 6 bases short and J 0 bases short, with 26 bases between. This CDR3 is 18 amino acids long. The CDR3 nucleotides read TGCAGTGCGGCGAGACAGGCATTCTCTGCGACCCCTAACTATGGCTACACCTTC. Amino acids: CSAARQAFSATPNYGYTF.

The chain uses TRBV19 and TRBJ2-2; 13 bases align to TRBD2. Germline CDR1 is LNHDA and CDR2 is SQIVND (reference sequence). CDR3 length: 15 residues. The V and J ends lost 5 bases and 5 bases, in that order; junction bases with no gene match: 2. For the CDR3, the DNA is TGTGCCAGTAGTGTGACTAGCGGGAGGACCGGGGAGCTGTTTTTT. This encodes CASSVTSGRTGELFF.

The CDR3 loop reads CASSPQTLGSGTEAFF. CDR3 nucleotides: TGTGCCAGCTCCCCCCAAACGCTGGGAAGTGGGACTGAAGCTTTCTTT. The V call is TRBV18, the J call TRBJ1-1, with unresolved D. The CDR3 runs 16 residues. Germline V lookup: CDR1 KGHSH, CDR2 LQKENI. V dropped 6 bases and J dropped 5 bases, with 22 bases sitting between them.

This clonotype was seen only a few times. The chain's CDR3 is CASSSGSSGANVLTF. The CDR3, as DNA: TGTGCCAGCTCTTCCGGGAGCTCTGGGGCCAACGTCCTGACTTTC. The V gene is TRBV12-3 or TRBV12-4, the J gene TRBJ2-6, with D possibly matching TRBD2 (6 bases). This CDR3 region has 15 residues. The germline V and J ends were trimmed by 8 bases and 0 bases, with 11 bases remaining between them.

This clonotype was seen only a few times. The J gene is TRBJ2-5, the V gene TRBV5-1, with 7 nucleotides matching TRBD2. With V trimmed by 2 bases and J by 4 bases, 8 bases remained unmatched. In germline, CDR1 is SGHRS, CDR2 YFSETQ. The CDR3 is made up of 15 amino acids. CDR3 in DNA: TGCGCCAGCAGCTTCCGGGACGGGGGGACAGAGACCCAGTACTTC. This codes for CASSFRDGGTETQYF.

This clonotype was seen a handful of times. The genes are TRBV7-6 and TRBJ2-1, with 9 positions matching TRBD2. After removal of 2 bases from V and 4 bases from J, the junction contained 6 bases not matched to a gene. This CDR3 region has 16 residues. Looked up from germline, CDR1 is SGHVS and CDR2 is FNYEAQ. The CDR3 region has the DNA TGTGCCAGCAGCTTAAATGCGGGAGGGAGGTACAATGAGCAGTTCTTC. Its translation is CASSLNAGGRYNEQFF.

This clonotype was observed a few times. V is TRBV20-1 and J is TRBJ2-7; TRBD2 aligns across 8 bases. CDR1 and CDR2 (germline): DFQATT, SNEGSKA (reference sequence). The ends lost 0 bases at V and 3 bases at J; junction bases unmatched: 10. This CDR3 region has 16 residues. The CDR3 spells CSARDRRGSGIYEQYF. CDR3 DNA: TGCAGTGCTAGAGATCGTCGTGGTAGCGGGATCTACGAGCAGTACTTC.

This clonotype was detected only a few times. The chain carries TRBV5-6 and TRBJ1-4; D remains ambiguous. Germline V gives CDR1 SGHDT, CDR2 YYEEEE. V gave up 2 bases and J gave up 0 bases, with 11 bases separating them. The CDR3 has 16 residues. The CDR3: CASSFTKLSTNEKLFF. The CDR3 DNA reads as TGTGCCAGCAGCTTCACCAAGTTGTCAACTAATGAAAAACTGTTTTTT.

This clonotype showed up just a few times. The chain is built from TRBV29-1 and TRBJ1-1; tentative D call: TRBD1 (6 bases). V lost 6 bases and J lost 4, with 15 bases in between. Germline V CDR1 and CDR2: SQVTM, ANQGSEA. The CDR3 has 13 amino acids. In DNA form, the CDR3 reads TGCAGCGTCGGGGGGGGGCGCGTCACTGAAGCTTTCTTT. It yields the protein CSVGGGRVTEAFF. Variable domain in full (rest from reference TRBV29-1 and TRBJ1-1): SAVISQKPSRDICQRGTSLTIQCQVDSQVTMMFWYRQQPGQSLTLIATANQGSEATYESGFVIDKFPISRPNLTFSTLTVSNMSPEDSSIYLCSVGGGRVTEAFFGQGTRLTVV.

This chain links TRBV10-3 with TRBJ1-1; D ambiguous. V was trimmed by 2 bases and J by 4 bases, leaving 5 bases between them. Germline CDR1 is ENHRY and CDR2 is SYGVKD. The CDR3 covers 12 residues. The CDR3 DNA reads as TGTGCCATCAGTGAGGTGGGCACTGAAGCTTTCTTT. Translating gives CAISEVGTEAFF.

This clonotype was detected once. The chain is built from TRBV20-1 and TRBJ1-4, with 7 nucleotides matching TRBD1. This CDR3 region has 15 residues. After removal of 5 bases from V and 6 bases from J, the junction contained 12 bases not matched to a gene. Germline-derived CDR1 and CDR2 are DFQATT and SNEGSKA (reference sequence). This CDR3 is CSASRGGQNDEKLFF. CDR3 DNA sequence: TGCAGTGCTTCGAGAGGGGGACAGAACGATGAAAAACTGTTTTTT.

The chain couples TRBV9 to TRBJ2-1; unclear D gene. The length of the CDR3 is 16 residues. From germline, CDR1 is SGDLS and CDR2 YYNGEE. V was shortened by 4 bases and J by 1 base, with 15 bases between the two germline ends. The CDR3: CASSPLVGGSYNEQFF. The CDR3 DNA sequence: TGTGCCAGCAGCCCACTGGTAGGCGGTTCCTACAATGAGCAGTTCTTC.

V and J are TRBV5-1 and TRBJ2-7; TRBD1 aligns across 9 bases. This CDR3 has 19 amino acids. From germline, CDR1 is SGHRS and CDR2 YFSETQ. The trim removed 4 bases at V and 3 bases at J, leaving 20 bases unmatched. The CDR3 spells CASSLNPGTGLGSFYEQYF. Here the CDR3 DNA reads TGCGCCAGCAGCCTGAATCCCGGGACAGGGTTGGGATCCTTCTACGAGCAGTACTTC.